This TCR beta chain was identified during a study of T cell responses to AZD1222 COVID-19 vaccine. Study-wide points: Seropositive status at baseline applied to only five to seven AZD1222 recipients. Most donors were white British and more were female, and clonal diversity was possibly underestimated. None of the repertoires were sampled until the peak T cell response had passed. Spike-specific TCR breadth and depth grew following two AZD1222 doses.

This CDR3 contains 16 residues. Libraries were prepared by immunoSEQ multiplex PCR; TCRdb keeps only in-frame clonotypes and omits some of them. The sample includes approximately 99,000 clones, roughly nine tenths seen only once; the top ten take roughly 3.2%. As to this clone: Its specificity is unknown.

V and J are TRBV21-1 and TRBJ1-1; TRBD1, the D gene given by the table, was not confirmed from the DNA. TRBV21-1 is reported as a pseudogene. The sample in question was peripheral blood, obtained on day 0 of MenACWY control vaccination. This TCR came from an adult in good health. The CDR3 DNA follows: TGTGCCAGCAGCATGCCCCGGGACAGCTATAACACTGAAGCTTTCTTT. This sequence encodes CASSMPRDSYNTEAFF.